The T cell receptor beta chain under discussion was sequenced for a study of blood T cell repertoires in COVID-19. Study-wide context: Whether acute or convalescent, the COVID-19 samples came from the United States, Italy and Spain. T cells, B-cell-depleted T cells, or PBMCs supplied cDNA or gDNA.

In the authors' workflow: Scientists estimated how many nucleated cells there were by amplifying reference gene primers. TCRdb's table, derived via immunoSEQ multiplex PCR, lists solely in-frame clones and lacks some. For V, J and clone size, that table is used; D and trimming come from the DNA. This sample has about 300,000 clones, with around 90% found just once. The CDR3 extends over 15 amino acids. After removal of 2 bases from V and 7 bases from J, the junction contained 8 bases not matched to a gene. Germline assignment: CDR1 SGHRS and CDR2 YFSETQ. The Seattle site enrolled patients during active infection and followed them longitudinally.

This TCR came from a woman aged 25 to 45 with COVID-19, enrolled during active disease. The chain joins TRBV5-1 to TRBJ2-1; 8 nucleotides match TRBD1. Sequencing was done on a sample of peripheral blood. The CDR3 DNA reads TGCGCCAGCAGCTTTAGGCAGGGGGCGAGAAATGAGCAGTTCTTC. Its translation: CASSFRQGARNEQFF.